Reported below is one T cell receptor beta chain. Its antigen is undetermined. This sample was included in a study of response to subunit inactivated influenza vaccine. Study results and limitations: Each seasonal influenza vaccination recruits few new T cells, the authors suggested.

TCRdb independently ran MiXCR on the RT-PCR reads; one entry per CDR3 protein. The data hold around 500,000 distinct CDR3 sequences, with 9.5% to 13% observed a single time. This CDR3 is 14 amino acids long. Germline values: CDR1 SGHRS, CDR2 YFSETQ. Deletions cut 4 bases from V and 9 bases from J, with 17 bases between. The material was PBMCs from blood, obtained 35 to 45 days after vaccination. The chain has TRBV5-1 and TRBJ2-1, with a possible D match to TRBD2 (6 bases). The clonotype was recovered from a man aged 45-65 years who received an inactivated influenza vaccine. Written as DNA, the CDR3 is TGCGCCAGCAGCCCTAGCGCCGGGGTCAGTGAGCAGTTCTTC. Protein: CASSPSAGVSEQFF.